This entry features one T cell receptor beta chain sequence. Its target is unknown. Other DNA variants within this sample encode the same CDR3. Germline CDR1 is SEHNR and CDR2 is FQNEAQ (reference sequence). V was pared by 4 bases and J by 7 bases, with 14 bases between. The CDR3 runs 13 residues. The sample originates from a study of shared clonotypes between healthy human individuals. Findings and caveats of the study: In a handful of donors, approximately 5% of naive CD4 clonotypes appeared in common.

Clones were read by immunoSEQ multiplex PCR, and TCRdb kept only the in-frame ones, dropping some. This table has about 1 million clones, about four fifths appearing once. This clonotype was sampled from a man aged 18 to 29 in good health. Some clones in this sample may be carry-over from other donors' samples. Sequenced material: memory CD4+ T cells from PBMCs. Subset here: CD45RA-negative fraction. The chain combines TRBV7-9 with TRBJ2-7; tentative D call: TRBD1 (7 bases). CDR3 sequence: CASSSYRGGEQYF. CDR3 DNA: TGTGCCAGCAGCTCCTACAGGGGAGGAGAGCAGTACTTC. The entire variable domain, with the rest obtained from reference TRBV7-9 and TRBJ2-7, is as follows: DTGVSQNPRHKITKRGQNVTFRCDPISEHNRLYWYRQTLGQGPEFLTYFQNEAQLEKSRLLSDRFSAERPKGSFSTLEIQRTEQGDSAMYLCASSSYRGGEQYFGPGTRLTVT.